A single sample gave rise to the 20 T cell receptor beta chains below, sequenced in a study of CD8 T cells in Susac syndrome. Reverse transcription used roughly 0.5 to 1 ug RNA and random hexamers. TCRdb ran MiXCR on the immunoSEQ multiplex PCR reads and lists one entry per CDR3 protein. The sample lists about 440,000 distinct CDR3 sequences; approximately 85% were seen once. The sample was CD8+ T cells from PBMCs. The receptors shown here come from a human donor with multiple sclerosis.

This sequence joins TRBV7-9 and TRBJ1-5; 7 positions agree with TRBD1. CDR3 length equals 15 residues. V lost 1 base, J lost 7 bases, and 7 bases stayed unmatched. Germline V gene lookup returns CDR1 SEHNR and CDR2 FQNEAQ (reference sequence). In nucleotides, the CDR3 is TGTGCCAGCAGCTTAGAGGGGGCTCCGGAGCAGCCCCAGCATTTT. It codes for CASSLEGAPEQPQHF. The variable domain in full, with the rest retrieved from reference TRBV7-9 and TRBJ1-5, is DTGVSQNPRHKITKRGQNVTFRCDPISEHNRLYWYRQTLGQGPEFLTYFQNEAQLEKSRLLSDRFSAERPKGSFSTLEIQRTEQGDSAMYLCASSLEGAPEQPQHFGDGTRLSIL.

This sequence joins TRBV4-1 and TRBJ1-4; D unresolved. V lost 2 bases, J lost 6 bases, and 16 bases lay in between. The CDR3 runs to 16 residues. CDR1 MGHRA and CDR2 YSYEKL come from the germline V gene. The CDR3: CASSQLISGPDEKLFF. The DNA of the CDR3 is TGCGCCAGCAGCCAACTGATCAGCGGGCCAGATGAAAAACTGTTTTTT.

The V and J genes are TRBV3-1 and TRBJ1-1, with TRBD1 identical over 12 bases. CDR3 length: 15 residues. Germline loops: CDR1 LGHDT, CDR2 YNNKEL (reference sequence). Germline trimming cut 5 bases from V and 5 bases from J; bases unmatched to any gene: 6. This CDR3 is CASSKGQGAETEAFF. CDR3 sequence (DNA): TGTGCCAGCAGCAAGGGACAGGGGGCCGAGACTGAAGCTTTCTTT.

The rearrangement links TRBV5-4 to TRBJ2-7, with 13 positions matching TRBD2. V trimming: 4 bases; J trimming: 6 bases; junction bases outside the gene matches: 10. From germline, CDR1 is SGHNT and CDR2 YYREEE (reference sequence). This CDR3 region has 16 residues. The CDR3 protein is CASSDGLAGALLEQYF. The CDR3 DNA is TGTGCCAGCAGCGACGGACTAGCGGGAGCTCTTCTCGAGCAGTACTTC. The whole variable domain, remainder taken from reference TRBV5-4 and TRBJ2-7, is ETGVTQSPTHLIKTRGQQVTLRCSSQSGHNTVSWYQQALGQGPQFIFQYYREEENGRGNFPPRFSGLQFPNYSSELNVNALELDDSALYLCASSDGLAGALLEQYFGPGTRLTVT.

This clonotype was found once. J is TRBJ2-2 and V is TRBV3-1; no clear D gene. Germline CDR1 and CDR2: LGHDT and YNNKEL (reference sequence). V was cut by 2 bases and J by 9 bases, with 7 bases left in between. The CDR3 runs to 12 residues. The CDR3 region is CASSQHGWELFF. In nucleotides, the CDR3 is TGTGCCAGCAGCCAACACGGCTGGGAGCTGTTTTTT.

The rearrangement links TRBV20-1 to TRBJ1-5; possible D gene TRBD1, 6 bases. The CDR3 is made up of 13 amino acids. Germline CDR1 reads DFQATT; CDR2 reads SNEGSKA (reference sequence). V lost 0 bases and J lost 5, with 8 bases in between. The CDR3, as DNA: TGCAGTGCTAGAGAACAGGGAGATCAGCCCCAGCATTTT. Its protein product is CSAREQGDQPQHF.

This chain connects TRBV2 to TRBJ2-7; D ambiguous. This CDR3 comprises 13 residues. V was shortened by 6 bases and J by 4 bases, with 13 bases between the two germline ends. The germline V gene has CDR1 SNHLY and CDR2 FYNNEI. CDR3 nucleotides: TGTGCCAGCAGAACAGTCACCAGGTACGAGCAGTACTTC. Translating gives CASRTVTRYEQYF.

J is TRBJ2-2 and V is TRBV4-2; D not certain. Trimming left V 0 bases short and J 7 bases short, with 15 bases between. CDR1 and CDR2 from the germline V gene are LGHNA and YNFKEQ. This CDR3 is built from 16 residues. As DNA, the CDR3 is TGTGCCAGCAGCCAAGATCCGAGAGCGATTAGCGGGGAGCTGTTTTTT. Translation gives CASSQDPRAISGELFF.

This clonotype was counted once. The gene calls are TRBV6-5 and TRBJ2-7; 7 bases agree with TRBD1. V shed 7 bases, J shed 2 bases, and the junction held 11 bases outside the gene matches. Per germline, CDR1 MNHEY and CDR2 SVGAGI. The CDR3 contains 15 residues. CDR3: CASNSGTDHPYEQYF. The CDR3, as DNA: TGTGCCAGCAATTCAGGGACAGACCACCCCTACGAGCAGTACTTC.

The CDR3 DNA sequence: TGTGCCAGCAGTTTGGAAATGGACACTCCTTTCAATGAGCAGTTCTTC. It codes for CASSLEMDTPFNEQFF. V usage is TRBV28 and J usage is TRBJ2-1, with D perhaps TRBD1 (5 bases). Trimming stripped 3 bases from V and 6 bases from J, with 18 bases between. This CDR3 spans 16 amino acids. From germline, CDR1 is MDHEN and CDR2 SYDVKM.

This rearrangement joins TRBV6-1 to TRBJ1-2; D uncertain. This CDR3 is built from 16 residues. Germline CDR1 is MNHNS and CDR2 is SASEGT. Trimming left V 2 bases short and J 5 bases short, with 18 bases between. The CDR3 nucleotides read TGTGCCAGCAGTGAACCCCCCTGGCAGGAGCAGTATGGCTACACCTTC. Amino acids: CASSEPPWQEQYGYTF.

The CDR3 sequence is CASSGVRGANEQYF. CDR3 DNA sequence: TGTGCCAGCAGTGGCGTCAGGGGTGCGAACGAGCAGTACTTC. The V and J genes are TRBV7-8 and TRBJ2-7, with D possibly matching TRBD1 (6 bases). The CDR3 loop spans 14 amino acids. Germline-derived CDR1 and CDR2 are SGHVS and FQNEAQ. Deletions cut 6 bases from V and 5 bases from J, with 17 bases between.

This chain connects TRBV2 to TRBJ2-7; D uncertain. The CDR3 spans 17 residues. Trimming stripped 2 bases from V and 0 bases from J, with 17 bases between. Germline V gives CDR1 SNHLY, CDR2 FYNNEI. For the CDR3, the DNA is TGTGCCAGCAGTGAATGGCTGCGTACAATCGACTCCTACGAGCAGTACTTC. Its translation: CASSEWLRTIDSYEQYF. The entire variable domain, with the rest obtained from reference TRBV2 and TRBJ2-7, is as follows: EPEVTQTPSHQVTQMGQEVILRCVPISNHLYFYWYRQILGQKVEFLVSFYNNEISEKSEIFDDQFSVERPDGSNFTLKIRSTKLEDSAMYFCASSEWLRTIDSYEQYFGPGTRLTVT.

This chain uses TRBV5-1 with TRBJ2-7; 7 bases are shared with TRBD1. Unmatched junction bases numbered 7, after V lost 4 bases and J lost 6 bases. Per the germline V gene, CDR1 is SGHRS and CDR2 is YFSETQ. The CDR3 has 13 amino acids. The CDR3 nucleotides read TGCGCCAGCAGCCCGACACAGGGGACCGAGCAGTACTTC. This sequence encodes CASSPTQGTEQYF.

The V call is TRBV5-4, the J call TRBJ1-1; D may be TRBD1 (5 bases). This CDR3 spans 14 amino acids. Per the germline V gene, CDR1 is SGHNT and CDR2 is YYREEE (reference sequence). V shed 0 bases and J shed 4 bases, with 10 bases lying between them. The CDR3 DNA sequence: TGTGCCAGCAGCTTGGTCGGAGGGGCCACTGAAGCTTTCTTT. Protein product: CASSLVGGATEAFF.

The chain carries TRBV21-1 and TRBJ1-4; the table names TRBD1, a call not compared with the DNA. TRBV21-1 is recorded as a pseudogene. This CDR3 comprises 15 residues. CDR3 protein: CASLRGHLINEKLFF. The CDR3, as DNA: TGTGCCAGCCTTCGGGGACACTTGATTAATGAAAAACTGTTTTTT.

The chain joins TRBV23-1 to TRBJ1-5; 10 bases match TRBD1. TRBV23-1 is marked as an open reading frame, function uncertain. This CDR3 is 17 amino acids long. J was trimmed by 1 base and V by 3 bases; bases with no gene match: 6. The CDR3, as DNA: TGCGCCAGCAGTCACCTAGCGGACAGGGGGAGCAATCAGCCCCAGCATTTT. Residues: CASSHLADRGSNQPQHF.

The V gene is TRBV7-4, the J gene TRBJ2-2; 9 nucleotides line up with TRBD2. This CDR3 is 20 amino acids long. V gave up 4 bases and J gave up 0 bases; unmatched junction bases: 15. In germline, CDR1 is SGHVT, CDR2 SQSDAQ. The CDR3 spells CASSSRGSIAGATNTGELFF. The CDR3 DNA reads TGTGCCAGCAGCTCCCGCGGATCCATAGCGGGAGCCACGAACACCGGGGAGCTGTTTTTT.

This clonotype was observed a handful of times. The chain combines TRBV4-2 with TRBJ2-3, with no clear D. V dropped 0 bases and J dropped 7 bases, with 11 bases sitting between them. Germline CDR1 LGHNA, CDR2 YNFKEQ. The CDR3 has 14 residues. The CDR3 DNA follows: TGTGCCAGCAGCCAAGATCCCCTGACGCATACGCAGTATTTT. It encodes CASSQDPLTHTQYF.

The rearrangement links TRBV6-1 to TRBJ2-1; D might be TRBD2 (7 bases). The CDR3 sequence is 16 residues long. Germline-derived CDR1 and CDR2 are MNHNS and SASEGT. Trimming took off 1 base at V and 1 base at J, with 11 bases between the two ends. The CDR3 region is CASSEGRGLSYNEQFF. The CDR3, as DNA: TGTGCCAGCAGTGAAGGGCGGGGGCTTTCCTACAATGAGCAGTTCTTC.